This TCR beta chain was found in a study of radiation and T cells in renal cell carcinoma. Study findings and constraints: Top tumor clonotypes rose in blood 2 weeks post-radiation, then contracted.

Measured with immunoSEQ multiplex PCR; TCRdb has only the in-frame clones, and not every one. The sample holds 90,000 to 100,000 clones; more than 65% are singletons and the top ten take approximately 7.8%. The time point here: blood 4 weeks post-SBRT, at nephrectomy. Treatment described: 15 Gy SBRT to primary tumor, nephrectomy 4 weeks later. Serial blood draws occurred at baseline and 2 and 4 weeks post-SBRT. Trimming left V 5 bases short and J 6 bases short, with 14 bases between. Germline CDR1 MNHEY, CDR2 SMNVEV (reference sequence). The CDR3 length is 14 residues. Points on this clone: Its matching antigen is unknown.

This receptor was identified in a man aged 60 to 75 with renal cell carcinoma. The sample was blood, taken from a patient whose treatment included radiotherapy and nephrectomy. The chain has TRBV27 and TRBJ2-1; D is perhaps TRBD2 (6 bases). For the CDR3, the DNA is TGTGCCAGCAGTCGACTAGGTGGGATCAATGAGCAGTTCTTC. It yields the protein CASSRLGGINEQFF.